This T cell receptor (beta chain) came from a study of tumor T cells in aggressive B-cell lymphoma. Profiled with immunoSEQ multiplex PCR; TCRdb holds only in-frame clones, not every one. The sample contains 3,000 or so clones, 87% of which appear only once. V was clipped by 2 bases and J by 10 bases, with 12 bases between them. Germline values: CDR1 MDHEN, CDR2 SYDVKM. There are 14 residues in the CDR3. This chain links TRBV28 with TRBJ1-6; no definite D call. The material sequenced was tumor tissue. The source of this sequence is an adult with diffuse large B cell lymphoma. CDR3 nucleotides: TGTGCCAGCAGTTTAGCCGGGCAGCGGTCACCCCTCCACTTT. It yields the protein CASSLAGQRSPLHF.